One sample yielded the 25 T cell receptor beta chains listed below, sequenced in a study of blood T cell repertoires in COVID-19. Assay used: immunoSEQ multiplex PCR; TCRdb lists only in-frame clones, some missing. The data contain roughly 270,000 clones, roughly 80% of them seen just once; the ten biggest clones take up roughly 5.3%. Sequenced input: PBMCs or T cells enriched from blood (not recorded which). All receptors come from a man aged 40-50 years who had been exposed to COVID-19.

The chain has TRBV7-2 and TRBJ1-1, with D maybe TRBD1 (6 bases). Deletions cut 2 bases from V and 3 bases from J, with 10 bases between. The CDR3 consists of 14 residues. Germline V lookup: CDR1 SGHTA, CDR2 FQGNSA. CDR3 sequence: CASSLRQEYTEAFF. The CDR3 DNA is TGTGCCAGCAGCTTAAGACAGGAGTACACTGAAGCTTTCTTT.

The V and J genes are TRBV9 and TRBJ1-3; D unclear. Germline V gives CDR1 SGDLS, CDR2 YYNGEE. V lost 3 bases to trimming and J lost 1 base, with 5 bases between them. This CDR3 has 13 residues. CDR3 nucleotide sequence: TGTGCCAGCAGCGACTCGTCTGGAAACACCATATATTTT. As protein: CASSDSSGNTIYF.

This chain uses TRBV5-1 with TRBJ2-3; the D gene is possibly TRBD1 (6 bases). The ends were cut back, 2 bases at V and 5 bases at J, with 12 bases in the middle. CDR1 is SGHRS, CDR2 YFSETQ, per germline. This CDR3 spans 14 amino acids. CDR3 in DNA: TGCGCCAGCAGCTTTTGGGGGCTGGAAGATACGCAGTATTTT. Encoded protein: CASSFWGLEDTQYF.

The chain couples TRBV11-3 to TRBJ2-1, with D tentatively TRBD1 (5 bases). This CDR3 has 14 residues. Deletions cut 1 base from V and 7 bases from J, with 11 bases between. Germline V gene sequence: CDR1 SGHNT, CDR2 YENEEA. The chain's CDR3 is CASSLGQQSNEQFF. CDR3 DNA sequence: TGTGCCAGCAGCTTAGGACAGCAAAGTAATGAGCAGTTCTTC.

This chain uses TRBV11-3 with TRBJ1-3; no definite D call. Germline CDR1 reads SGHNT; CDR2 reads YENEEA. The CDR3 spans 16 residues. V gave up 1 base and J gave up 4 bases, with 14 bases separating them. CDR3 coding DNA: TGTGCCAGCAGCTTAGGCGACACCTCTCAGGGAAACACCATATATTTT. Translated: CASSLGDTSQGNTIYF.

Here the CDR3 DNA reads TGTGCCAGCAGCTTAAAGACTAGCGGGTACAATGAGCAGTTCTTC. Its protein is CASSLKTSGYNEQFF. The J gene is TRBJ2-1, the V gene TRBV7-9, with TRBD2 matching 10 bases. Germline-derived CDR1 and CDR2 are SEHNR and FQNEAQ (reference sequence). V lost 2 bases, J lost 4 bases, and 2 bases stayed unmatched. This CDR3 has 15 residues.

This CDR3 reads CACGRGYEAFF. The CDR3 bases are TGTGCCTGTGGGCGGGGATATGAAGCTTTCTTT. The V gene is TRBV30, the J gene TRBJ1-1; unclear D gene. The length of the CDR3 is 11 residues. Trimming pared 6 bases from V and 7 bases from J, leaving 12 bases between. Germline CDR1 reads GTSNPN; CDR2 reads SVGIG (reference sequence). Filled out from reference TRBV30 and TRBJ1-1, the complete variable domain reads SQTIHQWPATLVQPVGSPLSLECTVEGTSNPNLYWYRQAAGRGLQLLFYSVGIGQISSEVPQNLSASRPQDRQFILSSKKLLLSDSGFYLCACGRGYEAFFGQGTRLTVV.

The V gene is TRBV7-9, the J gene TRBJ2-7; perhaps TRBD1 as D (6 bases). Trimming took off 3 bases at V and 9 bases at J, with 15 bases between the two ends. CDR1 and CDR2 from the germline V gene are SEHNR and FQNEAQ (reference sequence). CDR3 length: 13 amino acids. CDR3 loop: CASSLDREWGQYF. The CDR3 DNA follows: TGTGCCAGCAGCTTGGACAGAGAGTGGGGGCAGTACTTC.

V is TRBV27 and J is TRBJ2-5; TRBD2 might be the D (5 bases). The germline CDR1 and CDR2 sequences are MNHEY and SMNVEV (reference sequence). Trimming cost V 6 bases and J 2 bases, with 16 bases left between them. The CDR3 sequence is 15 residues long. The CDR3 DNA follows: TGTGCCAGCAGACTCGAACCGGGAACACAAGAGACCCAGTACTTC. Residues: CASRLEPGTQETQYF.

The rearrangement uses TRBV6-5 and TRBJ2-1; tentatively, D is TRBD1 (5 bases). V was pared by 2 bases and J by 8 bases, with 19 bases between. The CDR3 has 16 residues. The germline gives CDR1 MNHEY, CDR2 SVGAGI. The CDR3 loop is CASSYQIQGHGDEQFF. Written as DNA, the CDR3 is TGTGCCAGCAGTTACCAAATCCAGGGTCACGGCGATGAGCAGTTCTTC.

J is TRBJ2-3 and V is TRBV19, with 8 bases lining up with TRBD2. Germline V CDR1 and CDR2: LNHDA, SQIVND (reference sequence). With 7 bases clipped from V and 5 bases from J, the junction kept 8 bases outside the gene matches. CDR3 size: 14 residues. The CDR3 DNA reads TGTGCCAGTACCGACGGACTAGCTGAAGATACGCAGTATTTT. Protein product: CASTDGLAEDTQYF.

This clone has just a few counts. The chain has TRBV6-5 and TRBJ2-2, with no clear D. This CDR3 region has 12 residues. Between the trimmed V and J ends, which lost 5 bases and 5 bases, there was a span of 6 bases. Germline V CDR1 and CDR2: MNHEY, SVGAGI. The CDR3 coding sequence is TGTGCCAGCAGTCTCCCTACCGGGGAGCTGTTTTTT. This codes for CASSLPTGELFF.

J is TRBJ2-1 and V is TRBV4-1; 9 nucleotides agree with TRBD1. CDR1 MGHRA and CDR2 YSYEKL come from the germline V gene. This CDR3 region has 16 residues. V lost 1 base and J lost 6; bases outside the gene matches: 7. The CDR3 loop is CASSQVGDRATNEQFF. The DNA of the CDR3 is TGCGCCAGCAGCCAAGTAGGGGACAGGGCAACCAATGAGCAGTTCTTC.

The chain carries TRBV6-5 and TRBJ1-4; tentatively, D is TRBD1 (5 bases). The CDR3 extends over 16 amino acids. Germline V lookup: CDR1 MNHEY, CDR2 SVGAGI. Trimming removed 2 bases at V and 5 bases at J, with 15 bases between. This chain's CDR3 is CASSYGDEEGNEKLFF. In nucleotides, the CDR3 is TGTGCCAGCAGTTACGGGGACGAGGAGGGGAATGAAAAACTGTTTTTT.

This chain links TRBV10-3 with TRBJ2-1; 10 bases match TRBD2. Germline V gene sequence: CDR1 ENHRY, CDR2 SYGVKD. V trimming: 4 bases; J trimming: 6 bases; junction bases outside the gene matches: 12. CDR3 length: 17 residues. CDR3 bases: TGTGCCATCAGTGCAGATAGAAGCGGGAGGGCCGGCAATGAGCAGTTCTTC. Its protein product is CAISADRSGRAGNEQFF.

CDR3 coding DNA: TGTGCCAGCAGCTTGGCGGGGGGTGGCACTGAAGCTTTCTTT. Its protein product is CASSLAGGGTEAFF. V usage is TRBV5-6 and J usage is TRBJ1-1; a possible D gene is TRBD1 (5 bases). CDR1 is SGHDT and CDR2 is YYEEEE in the germline V gene. Trimming pared 0 bases from V and 4 bases from J, leaving 10 bases between. CDR3 size: 14 residues.

The chain joins TRBV6-2 or TRBV6-3 to TRBJ2-1; 9 bases align to TRBD2. CDR1 is MNHEY and CDR2 is SVGEGT in the germline V gene. Trimming cost V 5 bases and J 4 bases; bases outside gene matches: 9. The CDR3 is made up of 16 amino acids. The CDR3 coding sequence is TGTGCCAGCAGTCCGTTAACTAGCGGGTGGTACAATGAGCAGTTCTTC. The encoded protein is CASSPLTSGWYNEQFF.

The V call is TRBV28, the J call TRBJ1-3; a weak D match, TRBD1 (6 bases). The CDR3 sequence is 16 residues long. The germline V gene has CDR1 MDHEN and CDR2 SYDVKM. V lost 3 bases to trimming and J lost 1 base, with 13 bases between them. The CDR3 DNA is TGTGCCAGCAGTTTGGAGACAGGCACGTCTGGAAACACCATATATTTT. Its translation: CASSLETGTSGNTIYF. The entire variable domain, with the rest obtained from reference TRBV28 and TRBJ1-3, is as follows: DVKVTQSSRYLVKRTGEKVFLECVQDMDHENMFWYRQDPGLGLRLIYFSYDVKMKEKGDIPEGYSVSREKKERFSLILESASTNQTSMYLCASSLETGTSGNTIYFGEGSWLTVV.

The chain couples TRBV9 to TRBJ2-1, with 8 bases that match TRBD2. The CDR3 is 15 residues long. Germline V lookup: CDR1 SGDLS, CDR2 YYNGEE. With V trimmed by 0 bases and J by 8 bases, 7 bases remained unmatched. The CDR3 nucleotides are TGTGCCAGCAGCGTAGGGCCAGCGGGAGAGCATGAGCAGTTCTTC. It yields the protein CASSVGPAGEHEQFF.

The rearrangement joins TRBV6-5 to TRBJ1-2; 10 bases map to TRBD1. CDR3 length: 15 residues. Germline values: CDR1 MNHEY, CDR2 SVGAGI. J was trimmed by 8 bases and V by 3 bases; bases with no gene match: 9. CDR3 amino acids: CASSYSGTGVRGYTF. The CDR3 bases are TGTGCCAGCAGTTATTCCGGGACAGGGGTTCGGGGCTACACCTTC.

The chain uses TRBV13 and TRBJ2-6; D is unclear. The CDR3 totals 15 residues. Looked up from germline, CDR1 is PRHDT and CDR2 is FYEKMQ (reference sequence). Trimming pared 3 bases from V and 2 bases from J, leaving 8 bases between. The CDR3 DNA follows: TGTGCCAGCAGCTTCGATAGCCCTGGGGCCAACGTCCTGACTTTC. It encodes CASSFDSPGANVLTF.

The gene calls are TRBV19 and TRBJ2-7, with 7 bases aligning to TRBD1. The CDR3 has 13 amino acids. The J segment lost 2 bases and the V segment lost 10 bases, leaving 8 bases of the junction unmatched. Germline V lookup: CDR1 LNHDA, CDR2 SQIVND (reference sequence). The CDR3 reads CATEDRRTYEQYF. The DNA for the CDR3 is TGTGCCACCGAGGACAGGAGAACCTACGAGCAGTACTTC.

V and J are TRBV5-1 and TRBJ1-4; D is ambiguous. The CDR3 consists of 15 residues. The V gene lost 2 bases and the J gene lost 7 bases, with 15 bases spanning the gap. Germline values: CDR1 SGHRS, CDR2 YFSETQ. CDR3 protein: CASSFETGRSEKLFF. CDR3 nucleotide sequence: TGCGCCAGCAGCTTCGAGACGGGGAGAAGTGAAAAACTGTTTTTT.

This clone was picked up one time. This sequence joins TRBV2 and TRBJ2-7; D uncertain. V gave up 4 bases and J gave up 7 bases, with 5 bases separating them. Germline values: CDR1 SNHLY, CDR2 FYNNEI. This CDR3 has 10 residues. Written as DNA, the CDR3 is TGTGCCAGCAGTGTGGCAGAGCAGTACTTC. Its translation is CASSVAEQYF.

The V and J genes are TRBV19 and TRBJ1-1, with D possibly matching TRBD1 (6 bases). In germline, CDR1 is LNHDA, CDR2 SQIVND (reference sequence). V lost 9 bases and J 3 bases, leaving 14 bases between the germline ends. The CDR3 runs 13 residues. CDR3 protein: CASNRVKDTEAFF. As DNA, the CDR3 is TGTGCCAGCAACAGGGTTAAGGACACTGAAGCTTTCTTT.